This record looks at one T cell receptor (beta chain) sequence and its context. These data are taken from a study of OX40 agonist ivuxolimab in advanced cancers. Across the whole study: Patients were infused with ivuxolimab every 2 weeks at 0.01 to 10 mg/kg. Earlier treatment with anti-PD-1, anti-PD-L1 or anti-CTLA-4 was permitted, and around 43% had received some.

Only in-frame clones appear in the TCRdb table, and some are missing; sequencing was by immunoSEQ multiplex PCR. The table includes 6,500 to 9,000 clones, 87% detected once. V lost 9 bases and J lost 2; bases outside the gene matches: 11. Germline CDR1 is SGHRS and CDR2 is YFSETQ. The CDR3 contains 16 residues. The chain is built from TRBV5-1 and TRBJ2-1; 10 bases line up with TRBD2. The clonotype originates from an adult with an advanced solid tumor such as melanoma, head and neck, liver or kidney cancer. The sequencing here drew on CD4+ or CD8+ T cells sorted from blood, taken in a trial of the OX40 agonist ivuxolimab. Written as DNA, the CDR3 is TGCGCCACCAAGGAACTAGCGGGGCAGACCTACAATGAGCAGTTCTTC. Amino acids: CATKELAGQTYNEQFF.